This passage covers 13 T cell receptor beta chains from one sample sequenced in a study of spatial heterogeneity in lung cancer. Time point denoted: sample taken at primary tumor resection. For these TCRs, the target antigens are not known. TCRdb called the 5' RACE reads again in MiXCR, with one record for every CDR3 protein. This table has some 100,000 distinct CDR3 sequences, 4.4% appearing once. Overall study findings and caveats: Intratumoral expanded alpha and beta TCR counts were found to track tumor mutation counts.

The material sequenced was lung tumor tissue, taken at surgery. The source of these receptors is a male donor with early-stage non-small cell lung cancer.

This clonotype was found many times. CDR3 amino acids: CASSRRGRLAGAGTDTQYF. Written as DNA, the CDR3 is TGTGCCAGCAGTCGAAGGGGCCGGCTAGCGGGAGCGGGGACAGATACGCAGTATTTT. The chain links TRBV2 to TRBJ2-3; 10 bases are a match to TRBD2. V dropped 5 bases and J dropped 3; count of bases not matched to a gene: 17. The CDR3 is made up of 19 amino acids. Germline V CDR1 and CDR2: SNHLY, FYNNEI.

This clonotype appeared many times. The chain joins TRBV20-1 to TRBJ2-3, with 7 bases lining up with TRBD2. Germline CDR1 DFQATT, CDR2 SNEGSKA (reference sequence). This CDR3 is built from 12 residues. Germline trimming cut 8 bases from V and 5 bases from J; bases unmatched to any gene: 7. The CDR3, as DNA: TGCAGTCGAGCGTGGGGGGGAGATACGCAGTATTTT. This encodes CSRAWGGDTQYF.

The chain links TRBV3-1 to TRBJ2-6; D assignment may be TRBD1 or TRBD2 (5 bases each). The CDR3 has 15 residues. Deletions cut 8 bases from V and 2 bases from J, with 13 bases between. The V gene's germline CDR1 is LGHDT and CDR2 YNNKEL (reference sequence). The CDR3 coding sequence is TGTGCCAGCTGCAGGGATAGCGCTGGGGCCAACGTCCTGACTTTC. As protein: CASCRDSAGANVLTF.

The gene calls are TRBV13 and TRBJ2-7; possible D gene TRBD2, 6 bases. V was shortened by 1 base and J by 6 bases, with 10 bases between the two germline ends. This CDR3 is built from 13 residues. The germline CDR1 and CDR2 sequences are PRHDT and FYEKMQ (reference sequence). The CDR3 DNA sequence: TGTGCCAGCAGCTTAGCGGGAGTTAGCGAGCAGTACTTC. Protein product: CASSLAGVSEQYF.

This clonotype was counted at least ten times. The chain combines TRBV7-9 with TRBJ1-6, with D tentatively TRBD1 (5 bases). CDR1 is SEHNR, CDR2 FQNEAQ, per germline (reference sequence). V was cut by 1 base and J by 9 bases, with 10 bases left in between. This CDR3 has 14 amino acids. The CDR3 region has the DNA TGTGCCAGCAGCTTAGAAGGGGCTGGTTCACCCCTCCACTTT. Translating gives CASSLEGAGSPLHF.

The J gene is TRBJ1-4, the V gene TRBV6-5; D gene unclear. V was clipped by 0 bases and J by 0 bases, with 11 bases between them. Germline assignment: CDR1 MNHEY and CDR2 SVGAGI. This CDR3 comprises 17 residues. CDR3 sequence: CASSYSSFAATNEKLFF. The CDR3 DNA follows: TGTGCCAGCAGTTACTCGAGTTTCGCTGCAACTAATGAAAAACTGTTTTTT.

In its sample, this clonotype was seen many times. This rearrangement joins TRBV7-9 to TRBJ2-7; D is undetermined. This CDR3 has 16 residues. CDR1 SEHNR and CDR2 FQNEAQ come from the germline V gene (reference sequence). Trimming left V 4 bases short and J 3 bases short, with 19 bases between. As DNA, the CDR3 is TGTGCCAGCAGCTCACTCCCACGTGGGAAAGACTACGAGCAGTACTTC. Its translation is CASSSLPRGKDYEQYF.

This clonotype appeared many times. V and J are TRBV20-1 and TRBJ1-2, with D unclear. CDR1 and CDR2 (germline): DFQATT, SNEGSKA (reference sequence). The V and J ends lost 5 bases and 8 bases respectively, with 9 bases between them. The CDR3 runs to 10 residues. CDR3 amino acids: CSAAELGYTF. The CDR3, as DNA: TGCAGTGCTGCCGAGCTCGGCTACACCTTC.

This clonotype was recorded many times. The gene calls are TRBV29-1 and TRBJ2-7, with a possible D match to TRBD2 (5 bases). Deletions cut 4 bases from V and 4 bases from J, with 14 bases between. Germline CDR1 reads SQVTM; CDR2 reads ANQGSEA. The CDR3 is made up of 13 amino acids. The DNA for the CDR3 is TGCAGCGTTGGTCACGAACGCGGGTACGAGCAGTACTTC. Translated, it gives CSVGHERGYEQYF.

This clonotype was seen at least ten times. The rearrangement links TRBV20-1 to TRBJ2-7; either TRBD1 or TRBD2 may supply D (6 bases each). Germline lookup yields CDR1 DFQATT and CDR2 SNEGSKA (reference sequence). The CDR3 loop spans 15 amino acids. Trimming removed 1 base from V and 2 bases from J, with 15 bases in between. CDR3 nucleotide sequence: TGCAGTGCTAGAGTTAGGGGGGAGTACCCCTACGAGCAGTACTTC. This sequence encodes CSARVRGEYPYEQYF.

This clonotype was seen repeatedly, ten times or more. The chain has TRBV6-5 and TRBJ2-5; D unclear. The germline V and J ends were trimmed by 2 bases and 4 bases, with 14 bases remaining between them. The V gene's germline CDR1 is MNHEY and CDR2 SVGAGI. The CDR3 has 15 amino acids. The CDR3 sequence: CASSYSLVGRETQYF. The DNA for the CDR3 is TGTGCCAGCAGTTACAGCTTGGTGGGAAGAGAGACCCAGTACTTC.

This clonotype was observed many times. J is TRBJ1-1 and V is TRBV4-1, with a weak D call TRBD1 (5 bases). The CDR3 has 14 residues. V lost 0 bases, J lost 7 bases, and 12 bases lay in between. Germline V gene data show CDR1 as MGHRA and CDR2 as YSYEKL. The CDR3 DNA reads TGCGCCAGCAGCCAAGAACAGGCAGTAAATGAAGCTTTCTTT. This translates into CASSQEQAVNEAFF.

This clonotype was seen more than once but under ten times. This chain's CDR3 is CASSRVRSTGNTIYF. CDR3 nucleotides: TGTGCCAGCAGCCGGGTCAGAAGTACTGGAAACACCATATATTTT. V usage is TRBV14 and J usage is TRBJ1-3; D remains unclear. The CDR3 totals 15 residues. Germline CDR1 reads SGHDN; CDR2 reads FVKESK. Trimming removed 4 bases at V and 2 bases at J, with 12 bases between. The variable domain in full, completed from reference TRBV14 and TRBJ1-3, reads EAGVTQFPSHSVIEKGQTVTLRCDPISGHDNLYWYRRVMGKEIKFLLHFVKESKQDESGMPNNRFLAERTGGTYSTLKVQPAELEDSGVYFCASSRVRSTGNTIYFGEGSWLTVV.